The text below deals with one TCR beta chain. Its antigen is undetermined. This entry comes from a study of T cell responses to AZD1222 COVID-19 vaccine. The protocol was immunoSEQ multiplex PCR, while the TCRdb copy is restricted to in-frame clones and leaves out a portion. This sample has around 63,000 clones, with about 85% found just once. Whole-study findings and limits: Donor demographics were predominantly white British with a female majority; clonal diversity may be underestimated. Repertoire sampling was restricted to post-peak T cell response timepoints. Breadth and depth of Spike-specific TCRs rose after two AZD1222 doses. Spike was spanned by vaccine-associated CD4 TCRs, with dominance at 160-218 and 743-854.

This CDR3 has 12 amino acids. The germline V gene encodes CDR1 MNHEY and CDR2 SVGAGI. V was cut by 9 bases and J by 4 bases, with 12 bases left in between. The sample consisted of peripheral blood, taken on day 0 of AZD1222 vaccination. The chain links TRBV6-5 to TRBJ1-1; tentatively, D is TRBD1 (5 bases). The receptor comes from an adult in good health. The CDR3 DNA reads TGTGCCAGGTCTGGGGGGACCACTGAAGCTTTCTTT. Amino acid sequence: CARSGGTTEAFF.